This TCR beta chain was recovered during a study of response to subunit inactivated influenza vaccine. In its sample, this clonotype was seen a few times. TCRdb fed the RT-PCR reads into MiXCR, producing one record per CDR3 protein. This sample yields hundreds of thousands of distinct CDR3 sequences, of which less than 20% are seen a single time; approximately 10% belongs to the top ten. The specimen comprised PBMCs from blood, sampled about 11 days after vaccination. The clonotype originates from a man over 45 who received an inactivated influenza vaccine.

CDR3 DNA: TGTGCCACCAGTGATTTGCAAGTAGCGGGAGAGACCGGGGAGCTGTTTTTT. Translated: CATSDLQVAGETGELFF. The V and J genes are TRBV24-1 and TRBJ2-2, with TRBD2 matching over 9 bases. V shed 0 bases, J shed 5 bases, and the junction held 6 bases outside the gene matches. There are 17 residues in the CDR3. Looked up from germline, CDR1 is KGHDR and CDR2 is SFDVKD.